Following are 24 T cell receptor beta chains from one sample sequenced in a study of T cell responses to AZD1222 COVID-19 vaccine. The repertoire was sequenced with immunoSEQ multiplex PCR; TCRdb's copy has only in-frame clones and lacks some. The sample lists fewer than 85,000 clones, roughly 94% seen once, with around 7.1% in the top ten. The sequenced sample was peripheral blood, obtained on day 0 of MenACWY control vaccination. These receptors all stem from an adult in good health.

For the CDR3, the DNA is TGTGCCAGCTCACCAGAGGTCAATCAGCCCCAGCATTTT. This encodes CASSPEVNQPQHF. This rearrangement joins TRBV18 to TRBJ1-5; D remains unclear. V gave up 2 bases and J gave up 3 bases, with 5 bases separating them. Germline V gives CDR1 KGHSH, CDR2 LQKENI. This CDR3 has 13 amino acids.

This chain links TRBV2 with TRBJ1-2; a possible D gene is TRBD1 (6 bases). V lost 6 bases to trimming and J lost 6 bases, with 14 bases between them. Germline V lookup: CDR1 SNHLY, CDR2 FYNNEI. This CDR3 has 13 residues. Here the CDR3 reads CASRTIQGDGYTF. In DNA, the CDR3 is TGTGCCAGCAGGACGATACAGGGCGATGGCTACACCTTC.

This CDR3 is CASSPGDSPLHF. The CDR3 DNA sequence: TGTGCCAGCAGTCCGGGGGATTCACCCCTCCACTTT. The gene calls are TRBV2 and TRBJ1-6, with D tentatively TRBD1 (5 bases). The CDR3 has 12 residues. CDR1 is SNHLY and CDR2 is FYNNEI in the germline V gene. Trimming removed 5 bases at V and 8 bases at J, with 7 bases between.

The chain carries TRBV7-9 and TRBJ1-3; no clear D. Germline lookup yields CDR1 SEHNR and CDR2 FQNEAQ (reference sequence). Trimming left V 3 bases short and J 0 bases short, with 12 bases between. There are 16 residues in the CDR3. For the CDR3, the DNA is TGTGCCAGCAGCTTCGCGGGTGGCCCCTCTGGAAACACCATATATTTT. Translating gives CASSFAGGPSGNTIYF.

The rearrangement links TRBV28 to TRBJ2-7; D unresolved. The V and J ends lost 3 bases and 2 bases respectively, with 17 bases between them. The CDR3 has 16 amino acids. Per the germline V gene, CDR1 is MDHEN and CDR2 is SYDVKM. DNA for the CDR3: TGTGCCAGCAGTTTTTGGATCGGGCAGGCTGCCTACGAGCAGTACTTC. Encoded protein: CASSFWIGQAAYEQYF.

This rearrangement joins TRBV5-1 to TRBJ2-3; 7 positions match TRBD1. The CDR3 consists of 17 residues. Germline CDR1 SGHRS, CDR2 YFSETQ. V trimming: 2 bases; J trimming: 0 bases; junction bases outside the gene matches: 9. The CDR3 DNA reads TGCGCCAGCAGCTTAGGTGTGGCAGGGGGTAGCACAGATACGCAGTATTTT. Its translation: CASSLGVAGGSTDTQYF.

The chain uses TRBV12-3 or TRBV12-4 and TRBJ2-7, with TRBD1 matching over 7 bases. The length of the CDR3 is 13 residues. The ends lost 6 bases at V and 3 bases at J; junction bases unmatched: 5. The CDR3 loop is CASRPGDSYEQYF. Here the CDR3 DNA reads TGTGCCAGCAGACCCGGGGACAGCTACGAGCAGTACTTC.

This clone appeared a few times. The chain recombines TRBV7-9 with TRBJ2-5; weak D call: TRBD2 (5 bases). Germline values: CDR1 SEHNR, CDR2 FQNEAQ (reference sequence). The CDR3 has 14 residues. V was cut by 1 base and J by 5 bases, with 11 bases left in between. The chain's CDR3 is CASSLVPSRETQYF. The DNA of the CDR3 is TGTGCCAGCAGCTTAGTCCCTAGCAGGGAGACCCAGTACTTC.

The chain couples TRBV7-9 to TRBJ2-7; D may be TRBD2 (6 bases). Germline values: CDR1 SEHNR, CDR2 FQNEAQ (reference sequence). This CDR3 comprises 13 residues. Trimming removed 2 bases at V and 8 bases at J, with 13 bases between. CDR3 nucleotide sequence: TGTGCCAGCAGCTTAAACAAGGAGGGACAGCAGTACTTC. It yields the protein CASSLNKEGQQYF.

The chain has TRBV19 and TRBJ2-2; no firm D call. The CDR3 contains 15 residues. Germline V gene data show CDR1 as LNHDA and CDR2 as SQIVND (reference sequence). Trimming pared 2 bases from V and 0 bases from J, leaving 7 bases between. The CDR3 DNA sequence: TGTGCCAGTAGTATATTCAGAACGAACACCGGGGAGCTGTTTTTT. Residues: CASSIFRTNTGELFF.

The J gene is TRBJ2-2, the V gene TRBV6-5, with D hard to call. The CDR3 sequence is 16 residues long. V lost 4 bases to trimming and J lost 1 base, with 13 bases between them. CDR1 is MNHEY, CDR2 SVGAGI, per germline. CDR3 DNA sequence: TGTGCCAGCAGTTTTCGGCACATGGAGAACACCGGGGAGCTGTTTTTT. It translates to CASSFRHMENTGELFF.

V usage is TRBV9 and J usage is TRBJ2-7; possibly TRBD1 for D (6 bases). The CDR3 length is 16 residues. Per germline, CDR1 SGDLS and CDR2 YYNGEE. V lost 0 bases and J 2 bases, leaving 15 bases between the germline ends. CDR3: CASSVAVGAFTYEQYF. DNA for the CDR3: TGTGCCAGCAGCGTAGCTGTGGGGGCGTTTACCTACGAGCAGTACTTC.

The gene calls are TRBV6-2 or TRBV6-3 and TRBJ2-1; maybe TRBD2 (6 bases). Trimming left V 2 bases short and J 0 bases short, with 8 bases between. The CDR3 runs to 15 residues. Germline V gene lookup returns CDR1 MNHEY and CDR2 SVGEGT. DNA of the CDR3: TGTGCCAGCAGTTACGGGGGGAGCTCCTACAATGAGCAGTTCTTC. Amino acid sequence: CASSYGGSSYNEQFF.

This clone was recorded only once. The chain has TRBV3-1 (or the pseudogene TRBV3-2) and TRBJ1-1; D is perhaps TRBD1 (5 bases). CDR1 is LGHDT and CDR2 is YNNKEL in the germline V gene (reference sequence). The ends were cut back, 0 bases at V and 1 base at J, with 12 bases in the middle. This CDR3 has 16 amino acids. CDR3 in amino acids: CASSQDGVGANTEAFF. The CDR3 coding sequence is TGTGCCAGCAGCCAAGATGGAGTTGGGGCGAACACTGAAGCTTTCTTT.

CDR3 sequence reads: CASSPGGGRETQYF. The CDR3 nucleotides read TGTGCCAGCTCACCAGGAGGGGGGCGAGAGACCCAGTACTTC. This chain joins TRBV18 and TRBJ2-5; perhaps D is TRBD1 or TRBD2 (6 bases each). This CDR3 is 14 amino acids long. The ends were cut back, 2 bases at V and 4 bases at J, with 11 bases in the middle. Germline values: CDR1 KGHSH, CDR2 LQKENI.

The chain carries TRBV28 and TRBJ2-7, with 9 bases matching TRBD2. The V gene end was trimmed by 8 bases and the J gene end by 2 bases; junction bases not matched to a gene: 16. Per the germline V gene, CDR1 is MDHEN and CDR2 is SYDVKM. CDR3 length: 17 amino acids. The DNA of the CDR3 is TGTGCCAGCGGCGGGGCTAGCGGGGCCGGCCGAACCTACGAGCAGTACTTC. This gives the protein CASGGASGAGRTYEQYF.

This chain links TRBV11-3 with TRBJ2-3; 11 positions agree with TRBD2. The ends lost 5 bases at V and 5 bases at J; junction bases unmatched: 9. CDR3 size: 16 residues. CDR1 SGHNT and CDR2 YENEEA come from the germline V gene. The CDR3 coding sequence is TGTGCCAGCAGCGTGTATAGCGGGAGGGCCGGAGATACGCAGTATTTT. Translated, it gives CASSVYSGRAGDTQYF. Using reference TRBV11-3 and TRBJ2-3 for the parts outside the CDR3, the full variable domain is EAGVVQSPRYKIIEKKQPVAFWCNPISGHNTLYWYLQNLGQGPELLIRYENEEAVDDSQLPKDRFSAERLKGVDSTLKIQPAELGDSAVYLCASSVYSGRAGDTQYFGPGTRLTVL.

The J gene is TRBJ2-5, the V gene TRBV2; tentative D call: TRBD2 (5 bases). V lost 4 bases, J lost 5 bases, and 17 bases lay in between. The CDR3 totals 15 residues. Looked up from germline, CDR1 is SNHLY and CDR2 is FYNNEI. This chain's CDR3 is CASSVEASLGETQYF. The CDR3 DNA is TGTGCCAGCAGTGTGGAGGCTAGCCTAGGGGAGACCCAGTACTTC.

The chain links TRBV5-1 to TRBJ1-6; 9 bases are a match to TRBD1. V was clipped by 4 bases and J by 10 bases; unmatched bases: 6. Germline CDR1 and CDR2: SGHRS and YFSETQ. The CDR3 extends over 14 amino acids. In DNA, the CDR3 is TGCGCCAGCAGCGAACGGACAGGGGAGTCACCCCTCCACTTT. Translation gives CASSERTGESPLHF.

The chain carries TRBV19 and TRBJ2-7, with 10 bases lining up with TRBD2. From germline, CDR1 is LNHDA and CDR2 SQIVND (reference sequence). J gave up 2 bases and V 5 bases, and 9 bases lay outside the gene matches. This CDR3 is built from 16 residues. CDR3 nucleotides: TGTGCCAGTAGTCGCGATAGCGGGAGGCGACCCTACGAGCAGTACTTC. It specifies CASSRDSGRRPYEQYF.

This clone was counted a single time. CDR3 in amino acids: CASSSRTSGIRGETQYF. The DNA of the CDR3 is TGTGCCAGCAGCTCGAGGACTAGCGGGATCCGGGGGGAGACCCAGTACTTC. V is TRBV7-2 and J is TRBJ2-5; 12 bases are shared with TRBD2. Per the germline V gene, CDR1 is SGHTA and CDR2 is FQGNSA. The J segment lost 5 bases and the V segment lost 4 bases, leaving 11 bases of the junction unmatched. The CDR3 has 17 amino acids.

The chain is built from TRBV6-1 and TRBJ1-1; D gene uncertain. Germline V gene data show CDR1 as MNHNS and CDR2 as SASEGT. The CDR3 extends over 12 amino acids. V lost 3 bases and J lost 7, with 9 bases in between. CDR3: CASSDRGFEAFF. CDR3 in DNA: TGTGCCAGCAGTGACCGGGGATTTGAAGCTTTCTTT.

This chain uses TRBV2 with TRBJ2-1; D is perhaps TRBD1 (6 bases). CDR1 and CDR2 (germline): SNHLY, FYNNEI. This CDR3 spans 14 amino acids. V was cut by 10 bases and J by 4 bases, with 17 bases left in between. The CDR3 loop reads CATRPRTEYNEQFF. In nucleotides, the CDR3 is TGTGCCACCCGTCCCAGGACAGAGTACAATGAGCAGTTCTTC.

The CDR3: CASSLGWNHEKLFF. CDR3 nucleotide sequence: TGTGCCAGCAGTTTAGGGTGGAACCATGAAAAACTGTTTTTT. The chain joins TRBV28 to TRBJ1-4; D is undetermined. Germline assignment: CDR1 MDHEN and CDR2 SYDVKM. This CDR3 comprises 14 residues. Trimming cost V 2 bases and J 6 bases, with 10 bases left between them.